This TCR beta chain is from a study of blood T cells in healthy people across ages. The sample holds many counts of this clonotype. It was with a sample-barcoded 5' primer and a J-beta primer mix that a second PCR of roughly 6 to 11 cycles was run. Individual samples furnished no less than 2.5 million CDR3-containing paired-end reads apiece. One entry per CDR3 protein results from TCRdb running MiXCR on the 5' RACE reads. The profile shows 350,000 to 450,000 distinct CDR3 sequences, about 55% of them singletons. The trim removed 6 bases at V and 7 bases at J, leaving 7 bases unmatched. Germline V gene sequence: CDR1 MNHNY, CDR2 SVGAGI (reference sequence). The CDR3 has 15 residues.

The chain couples TRBV6-6 to TRBJ1-5; 12 positions agree with TRBD1. Specimen: blood. The source is a man in his 60s in good health. The CDR3, as DNA: TGTGCCAGCAGCCGCCGGGACAGGGGGCGCCAGCCCCAGCATTTT. This codes for CASSRRDRGRQPQHF.